The T cell receptor (beta chain) under discussion was sequenced for a study of blood T cell repertoires in COVID-19. V dropped 1 base and J dropped 4 bases, with 8 bases sitting between them. This CDR3 region has 14 residues. CDR1 and CDR2 (germline): SGHVS, FQNEAQ. The assay was immunoSEQ multiplex PCR, and TCRdb's table has in-frame clones only and misses some. The sample shows almost 400,000 clones, nearly 90% of them seen only once. Sequences were obtained from PBMCs or T cells enriched from blood (not recorded which). The rearrangement links TRBV7-8 to TRBJ1-3; D is uncertain. The TCR originated in a woman aged 25 to 45 who had recovered from COVID-19. The CDR3, as DNA: TGTGCCAGCAGCTTAGGATCTGCGGGAAACACCATATATTTT. It encodes CASSLGSAGNTIYF.